The 8 T cell receptor beta chains below were found in one sample sequenced in a study of blood T cells in healthy people across ages. It was with a sample-barcoded 5' primer and a J-beta primer mix that a second PCR of roughly 7 to 12 cycles was run. MiXCR, applied by TCRdb to the 5' RACE reads, yields one record per CDR3 protein. The sample comprises almost 300,000 distinct CDR3 sequences, 27% of which are singletons, and around 29% rests with the top ten. The sequencing sample was made of blood. The receptors originated from a woman in her 70s in good health.

This clonotype showed up just once. The genes are TRBV28 and TRBJ1-3, with TRBD1 identical over 7 bases. Germline V gene data show CDR1 as MDHEN and CDR2 as SYDVKM. The V segment lost 5 bases and the J segment 8 bases; nucleotides outside the gene matches: 6. The CDR3 contains 13 residues. The CDR3 DNA reads TGTGCCAGCAGTACCCAGGGGGGTTACACCATATATTTT. Translated: CASSTQGGYTIYF.

This clonotype was seen more than once but under ten times. One junction end does not reproduce the germline sequence, and a read error may be involved. This chain uses TRBV10-2 with TRBJ1-2; no definite D call. This CDR3 comprises 12 residues. The germline CDR1 and CDR2 sequences are WSHSY and SAAADI. CDR3 sequence: CASSDSFYGCTF. CDR3 in DNA: TGCGCCAGCAGTGATTCGTTCTATGGCTGCACCTTC.

The rearrangement links TRBV7-9 to TRBJ1-1; D is unclear. The V gene's germline CDR1 is SEHNR and CDR2 FQNEAQ (reference sequence). V was clipped by 4 bases and J by 4 bases, with 13 bases between them. CDR3 length: 14 residues. CDR3: CASSSEMSGTEAFF. The CDR3, as DNA: TGTGCCAGCAGCTCCGAGATGTCGGGCACTGAAGCTTTCTTT.

The V call is TRBV20-1, the J call TRBJ2-5; D unresolved. CDR1 DFQATT and CDR2 SNEGSKA come from the germline V gene (reference sequence). Trimming removed 7 bases at V and 5 bases at J, with 11 bases between. This CDR3 has 11 amino acids. The CDR3 DNA reads as TGCAGTGGGGCGGTTGGGGAGACCCAGTACTTC. Its protein is CSGAVGETQYF.

The chain is built from TRBV28 and TRBJ2-2, with no clear D. Germline V gene data show CDR1 as MDHEN and CDR2 as SYDVKM. The V and J ends lost 10 bases and 0 bases respectively, with 9 bases between them. The CDR3 has 13 amino acids. In DNA form, the CDR3 reads TGTGCCACCCGTGAAGCGAACACCGGGGAGCTGTTTTTT. Encoded protein: CATREANTGELFF.

This clonotype appeared a few times. The chain combines TRBV2 with TRBJ1-4; the D gene is possibly TRBD1 (6 bases). Trimming pared 10 bases from V and 5 bases from J, leaving 20 bases between. The CDR3 totals 15 residues. The germline V gene has CDR1 SNHLY and CDR2 FYNNEI. The CDR3 loop reads CAILPGDRVNEKLFF. The CDR3 region has the DNA TGTGCCATCCTCCCAGGGGATAGAGTGAATGAAAAACTGTTTTTT.

This clonotype has a count of ten or more. This chain joins TRBV11-2 and TRBJ2-1; D is possibly TRBD1 or TRBD2 (5 bases each). The length of the CDR3 is 15 residues. Trimming shortened V by 5 bases and J by 9 bases, and 20 bases separated the two germline ends. CDR1 is SGHAT, CDR2 FQNNGV, per germline. CDR3 DNA: TGTGCCAGCAGCCTTGATGGGACGTCCCTTACTGAGCAGTTCTTC. It yields the protein CASSLDGTSLTEQFF.

The chain combines TRBV28 with TRBJ1-1; D not resolved. Trimming took 1 base from V and 7 from J, leaving 13 bases between them. The length of the CDR3 is 14 residues. CDR1 and CDR2 (germline): MDHEN, SYDVKM. As DNA, the CDR3 is TGTGCCAGCAGTTTATACTCAGGTGAATTTGAAGCTTTCTTT. Translated, it gives CASSLYSGEFEAFF.